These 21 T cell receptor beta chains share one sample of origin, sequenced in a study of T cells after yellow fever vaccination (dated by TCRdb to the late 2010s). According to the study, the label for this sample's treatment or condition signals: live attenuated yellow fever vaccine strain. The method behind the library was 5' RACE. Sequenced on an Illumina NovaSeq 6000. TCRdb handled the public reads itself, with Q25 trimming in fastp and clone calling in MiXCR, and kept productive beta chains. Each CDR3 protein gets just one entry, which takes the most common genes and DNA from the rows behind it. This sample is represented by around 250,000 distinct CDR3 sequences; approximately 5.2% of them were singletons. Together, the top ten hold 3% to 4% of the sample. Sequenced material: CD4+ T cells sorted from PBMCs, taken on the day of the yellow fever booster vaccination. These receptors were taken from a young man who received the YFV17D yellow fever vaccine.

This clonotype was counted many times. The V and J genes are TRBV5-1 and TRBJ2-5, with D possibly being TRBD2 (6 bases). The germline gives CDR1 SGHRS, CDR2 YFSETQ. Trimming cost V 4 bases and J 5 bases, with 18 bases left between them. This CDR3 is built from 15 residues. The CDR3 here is CASSPGTHTRETQYF. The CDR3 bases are TGCGCCAGCAGCCCGGGGACTCACACGCGGGAGACCCAGTACTTC.

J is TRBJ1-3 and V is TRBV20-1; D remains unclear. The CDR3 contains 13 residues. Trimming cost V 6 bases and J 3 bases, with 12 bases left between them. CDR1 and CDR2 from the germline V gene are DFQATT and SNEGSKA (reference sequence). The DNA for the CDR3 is TGCAGTGCAGTCCTAGGAAATGGAAACACCATATATTTT. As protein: CSAVLGNGNTIYF.

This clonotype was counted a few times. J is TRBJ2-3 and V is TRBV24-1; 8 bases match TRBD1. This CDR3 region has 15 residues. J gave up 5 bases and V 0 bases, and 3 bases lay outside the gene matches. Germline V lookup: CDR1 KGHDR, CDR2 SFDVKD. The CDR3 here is CATSDLGQGKDTQYF. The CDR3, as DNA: TGTGCCACCAGTGATTTGGGACAGGGAAAAGATACGCAGTATTTT.

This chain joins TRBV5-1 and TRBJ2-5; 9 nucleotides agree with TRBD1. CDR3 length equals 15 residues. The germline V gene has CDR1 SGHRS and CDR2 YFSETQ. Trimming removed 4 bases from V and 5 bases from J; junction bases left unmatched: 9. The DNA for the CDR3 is TGCGCCAGCAGCCTACAGGGGGCTGATCGTGAGACCCAGTACTTC. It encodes CASSLQGADRETQYF.

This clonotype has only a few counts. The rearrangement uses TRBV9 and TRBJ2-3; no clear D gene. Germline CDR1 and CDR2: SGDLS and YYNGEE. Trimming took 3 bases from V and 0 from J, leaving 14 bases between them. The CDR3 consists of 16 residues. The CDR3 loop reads CASSGRAFPSTDTQYF. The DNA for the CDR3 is TGTGCCAGCAGCGGACGAGCGTTCCCTAGCACAGATACGCAGTATTTT.

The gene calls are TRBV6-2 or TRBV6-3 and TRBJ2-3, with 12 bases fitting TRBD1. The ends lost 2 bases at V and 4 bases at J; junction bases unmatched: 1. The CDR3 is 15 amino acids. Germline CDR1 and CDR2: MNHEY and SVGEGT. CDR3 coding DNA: TGTGCCAGCAGTTACCGGGACAGGGGGCCAGATACGCAGTATTTT. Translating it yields CASSYRDRGPDTQYF.

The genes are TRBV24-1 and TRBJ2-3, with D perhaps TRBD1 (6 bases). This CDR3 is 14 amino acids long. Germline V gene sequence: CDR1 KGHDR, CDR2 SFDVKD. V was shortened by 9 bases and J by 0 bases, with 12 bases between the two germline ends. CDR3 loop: CATRGGTSTDTQYF. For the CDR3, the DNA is TGTGCCACCCGAGGGGGTACTAGCACAGATACGCAGTATTTT.

The CDR3 region has the DNA TGCGCCAGCAGCCAAAGTACAGGGAACTTAAGGTACGAGCAGTACTTC. This sequence encodes CASSQSTGNLRYEQYF. The chain carries TRBV4-1 and TRBJ2-7, with D possibly TRBD1 on 6 matching bases. Trimming left V 2 bases short and J 4 bases short, with 18 bases between. The germline V gene encodes CDR1 MGHRA and CDR2 YSYEKL. This CDR3 spans 16 amino acids.

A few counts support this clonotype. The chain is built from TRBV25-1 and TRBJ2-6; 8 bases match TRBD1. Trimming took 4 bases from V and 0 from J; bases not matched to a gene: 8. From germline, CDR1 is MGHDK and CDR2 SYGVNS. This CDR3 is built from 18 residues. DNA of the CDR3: TGTGCCAGCAGTGGCTGGACAGGGACATACTCTGGGGCCAACGTCCTGACTTTC. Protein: CASSGWTGTYSGANVLTF. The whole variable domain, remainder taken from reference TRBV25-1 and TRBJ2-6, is EADIYQTPRYLVIGTGKKITLECSQTMGHDKMYWYQQDPGMELHLIHYSYGVNSTEKGDLSSESTVSRIRTEHFPLTLESARPSHTSQYLCASSGWTGTYSGANVLTFGAGSRLTVL.

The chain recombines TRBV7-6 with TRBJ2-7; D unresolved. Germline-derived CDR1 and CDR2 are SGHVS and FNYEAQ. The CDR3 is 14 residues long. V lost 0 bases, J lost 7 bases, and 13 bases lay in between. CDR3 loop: CASSLASYAKEQYF. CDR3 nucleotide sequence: TGTGCCAGCAGCTTAGCCTCGTACGCGAAGGAGCAGTACTTC.

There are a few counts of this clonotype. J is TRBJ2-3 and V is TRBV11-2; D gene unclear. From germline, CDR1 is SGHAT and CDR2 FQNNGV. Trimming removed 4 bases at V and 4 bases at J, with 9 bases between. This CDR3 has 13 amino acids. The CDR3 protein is CASSSRLADTQYF. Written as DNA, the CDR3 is TGTGCCAGCAGCTCCCGGCTCGCAGATACGCAGTATTTT.

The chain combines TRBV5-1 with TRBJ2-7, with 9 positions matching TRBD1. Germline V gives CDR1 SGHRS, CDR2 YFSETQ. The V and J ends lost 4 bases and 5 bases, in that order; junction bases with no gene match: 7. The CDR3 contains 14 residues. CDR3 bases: TGCGCCAGCAGCAAGGGACAGGGCGGCAACGAGCAGTACTTC. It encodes CASSKGQGGNEQYF.

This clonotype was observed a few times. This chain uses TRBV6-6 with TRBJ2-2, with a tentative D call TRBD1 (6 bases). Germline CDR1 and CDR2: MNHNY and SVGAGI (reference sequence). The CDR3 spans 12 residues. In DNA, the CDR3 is TGTGCTACAGGGTTGCACACCGGGGAGCTGTTTTTT. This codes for CATGLHTGELFF.

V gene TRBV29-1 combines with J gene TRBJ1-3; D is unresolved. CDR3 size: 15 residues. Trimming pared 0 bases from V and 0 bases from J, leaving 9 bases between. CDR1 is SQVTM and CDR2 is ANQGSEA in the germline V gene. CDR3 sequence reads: CSVEDFTVSGNTIYF. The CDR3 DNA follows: TGCAGCGTTGAAGATTTCACGGTCTCTGGAAACACCATATATTTT.

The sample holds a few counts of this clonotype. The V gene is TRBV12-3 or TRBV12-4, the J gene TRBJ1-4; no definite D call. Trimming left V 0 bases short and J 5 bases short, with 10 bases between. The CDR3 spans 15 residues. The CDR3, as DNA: TGTGCCAGCAGTTTAGCGACCGGCCACAATGAAAAACTGTTTTTT. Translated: CASSLATGHNEKLFF.

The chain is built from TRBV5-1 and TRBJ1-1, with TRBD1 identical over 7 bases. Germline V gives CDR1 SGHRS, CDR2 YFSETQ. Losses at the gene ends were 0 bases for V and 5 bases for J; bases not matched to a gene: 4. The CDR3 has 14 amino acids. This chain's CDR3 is CASSLAGQATEAFF. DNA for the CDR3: TGCGCCAGCAGCTTGGCCGGACAGGCGACTGAAGCTTTCTTT.

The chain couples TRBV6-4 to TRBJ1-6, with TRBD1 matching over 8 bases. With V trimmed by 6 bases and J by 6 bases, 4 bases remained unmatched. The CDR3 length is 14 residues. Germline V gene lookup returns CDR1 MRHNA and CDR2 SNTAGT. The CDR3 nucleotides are TGTGCCAGCAGACCCGGACAGGGTAATTCACCCCTCCACTTT. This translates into CASRPGQGNSPLHF.

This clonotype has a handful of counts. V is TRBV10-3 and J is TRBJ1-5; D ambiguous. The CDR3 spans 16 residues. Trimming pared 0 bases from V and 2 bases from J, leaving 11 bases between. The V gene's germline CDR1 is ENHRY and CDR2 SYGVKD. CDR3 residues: CAISESTGRGNQPQHF. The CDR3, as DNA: TGTGCCATCAGTGAGTCGACGGGAAGGGGCAATCAGCCCCAGCATTTT.

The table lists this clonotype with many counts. CDR3 sequence: CASSLVQGTDTQYF. CDR3 nucleotide sequence: TGCGCCAGCAGCTTGGTGCAGGGGACAGATACGCAGTATTTT. This sequence joins TRBV5-1 and TRBJ2-3; a weak D match, TRBD1 (6 bases). Trimming pared 0 bases from V and 3 bases from J, leaving 8 bases between. The CDR3 runs 14 residues. The germline CDR1 and CDR2 sequences are SGHRS and YFSETQ.

The CDR3 loop reads CASSQDGYTDTQYF. The DNA for the CDR3 is TGCGCCAGCAGCCAAGACGGATACACAGATACGCAGTATTTT. This chain connects TRBV4-3 to TRBJ2-3, with no clear D. Germline CDR1 and CDR2: LGHNA and YSLEER. This CDR3 comprises 14 residues. V lost 0 bases, J lost 2 bases, and 6 bases lay in between.

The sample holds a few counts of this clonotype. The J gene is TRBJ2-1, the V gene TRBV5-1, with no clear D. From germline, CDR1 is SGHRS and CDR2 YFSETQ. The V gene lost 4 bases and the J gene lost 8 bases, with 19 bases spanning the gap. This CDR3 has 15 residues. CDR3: CASSSSNEFRDEQFF. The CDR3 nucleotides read TGCGCCAGCAGCAGCTCCAACGAGTTTCGGGATGAGCAGTTCTTC.